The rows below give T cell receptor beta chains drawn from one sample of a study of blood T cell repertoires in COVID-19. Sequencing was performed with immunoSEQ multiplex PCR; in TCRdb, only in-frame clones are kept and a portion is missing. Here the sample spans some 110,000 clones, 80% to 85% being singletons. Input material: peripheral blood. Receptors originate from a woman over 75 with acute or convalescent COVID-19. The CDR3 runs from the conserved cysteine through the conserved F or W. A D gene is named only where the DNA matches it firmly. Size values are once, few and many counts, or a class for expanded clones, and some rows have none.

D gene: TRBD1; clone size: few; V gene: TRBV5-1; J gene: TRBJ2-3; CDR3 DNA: TGCGCCAGCAGCTTGCCCGGGACAGGGGTGGATACGCAGTATTTT; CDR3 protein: CASSLPGTGVDTQYF
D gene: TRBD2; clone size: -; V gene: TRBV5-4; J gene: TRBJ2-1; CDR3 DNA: TGTGCCAGCAGCCCAACTAGCGGGAGGGATAGCAATGAGCAGTTCTTC; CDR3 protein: CASSPTSGRDSNEQFF
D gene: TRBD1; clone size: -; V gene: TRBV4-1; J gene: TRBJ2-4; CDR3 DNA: TGCGCCAGCAGCCAAGACGGGACAGCGGACTTAGCCAAAAACATTCAGTACTTC; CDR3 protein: CASSQDGTADLAKNIQYF
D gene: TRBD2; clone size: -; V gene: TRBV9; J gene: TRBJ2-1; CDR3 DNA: TGTGCCAGCAGCGTAGAACTAGCGAGGAATGAGCAGTTCTTC; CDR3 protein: CASSVELARNEQFF
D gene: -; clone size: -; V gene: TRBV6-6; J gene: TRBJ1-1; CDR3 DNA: TGTGCCAGCAGTTCTAGGATGAACACTGAAGCTTTCTTT; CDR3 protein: CASSSRMNTEAFF
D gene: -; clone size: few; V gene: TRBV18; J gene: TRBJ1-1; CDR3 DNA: TGTGCCAGCTCACCACTTTGGGCACAGGGTGACACTGAAGCTTTCTTT; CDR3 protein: CASSPLWAQGDTEAFF
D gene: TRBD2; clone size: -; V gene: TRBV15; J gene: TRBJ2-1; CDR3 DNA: TGTGCCACCAGCAGAGGCCCGGGACTAGCGGGAGAAGAGCAGTTCTTC; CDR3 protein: CATSRGPGLAGEEQFF
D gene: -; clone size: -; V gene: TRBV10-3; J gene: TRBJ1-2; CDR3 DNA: TGTGCCATCAGTGAGTCGACTGCGTGGGGCTACACCTTC; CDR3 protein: CAISESTAWGYTF
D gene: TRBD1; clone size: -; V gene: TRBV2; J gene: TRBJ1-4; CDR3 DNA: TGTGCCAGCATCGCGGCAGGGGGAGATGAAAAACTGTTTTTT; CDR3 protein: CASIAAGGDEKLFF
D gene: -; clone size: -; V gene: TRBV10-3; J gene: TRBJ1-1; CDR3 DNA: TGTGCCATCAGTGACGGGTATACTGAAGCTTTCTTT; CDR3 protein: CAISDGYTEAFF
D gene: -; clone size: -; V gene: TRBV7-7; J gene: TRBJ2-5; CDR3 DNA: TGTGCCAGCAGCTTAGAGGGCATGGGGGCGGAGACCCAGTACTTC; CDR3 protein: CASSLEGMGAETQYF
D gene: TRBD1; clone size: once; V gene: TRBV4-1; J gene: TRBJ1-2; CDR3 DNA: TGCGCCAGCAGCCAAGATTGGGACAGGGGACGAGGCTACACCTTC; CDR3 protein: CASSQDWDRGRGYTF
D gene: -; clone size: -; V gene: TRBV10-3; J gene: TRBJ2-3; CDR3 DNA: TGTGCCATCAGTGAGGGGGCGCCCACAGATACGCAGTATTTT; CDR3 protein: CAISEGAPTDTQYF
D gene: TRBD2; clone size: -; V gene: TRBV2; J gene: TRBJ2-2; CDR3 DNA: TGTGCCAGCAGACTCACTAGCGGAAGACACACCGGGGAGCTGTTTTTT; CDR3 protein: CASRLTSGRHTGELFF
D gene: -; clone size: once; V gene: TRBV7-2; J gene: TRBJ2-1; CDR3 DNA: TGTGCCAGCAGGCCTCCCGGCGGGACGGGTGGGAATGAGCAGTTCTTC; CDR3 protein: CASRPPGGTGGNEQFF
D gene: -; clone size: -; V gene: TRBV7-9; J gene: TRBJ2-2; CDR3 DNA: TGTGCCAGCAGCTTGGGGGCGGCTGACACCGGGGAGCTGTTTTTT; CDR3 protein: CASSLGAADTGELFF